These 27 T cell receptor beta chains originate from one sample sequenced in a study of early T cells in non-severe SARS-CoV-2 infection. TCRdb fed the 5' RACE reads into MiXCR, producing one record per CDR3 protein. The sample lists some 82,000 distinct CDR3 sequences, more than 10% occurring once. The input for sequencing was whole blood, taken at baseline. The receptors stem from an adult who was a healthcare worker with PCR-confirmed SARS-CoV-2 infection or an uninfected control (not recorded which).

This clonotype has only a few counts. The CDR3 reads CSARDLWGDYNEQFF. The CDR3 nucleotides are TGCAGTGCTAGAGATCTATGGGGGGATTACAATGAGCAGTTCTTC. The J gene is TRBJ2-1, the V gene TRBV20-1; tentatively, D is TRBD2 (6 bases). Between the trimmed V and J ends, which lost 0 bases and 4 bases, there was a span of 13 bases. Germline lookup yields CDR1 DFQATT and CDR2 SNEGSKA (reference sequence). The CDR3 runs to 15 residues.

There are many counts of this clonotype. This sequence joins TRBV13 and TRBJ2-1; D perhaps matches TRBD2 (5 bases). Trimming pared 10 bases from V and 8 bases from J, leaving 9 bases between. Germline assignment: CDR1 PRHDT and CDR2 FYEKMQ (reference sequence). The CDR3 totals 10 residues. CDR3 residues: CATEEDEQFF. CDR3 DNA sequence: TGTGCCACCGAGGAGGATGAGCAGTTCTTC. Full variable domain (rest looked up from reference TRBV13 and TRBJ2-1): AAGVIQSPRHLIKEKRETATLKCYPIPRHDTVYWYQQGPGQDPQFLISFYEKMQSDKGSIPDRFSAQQFSDYHSELNMSSLELGDSALYFCATEEDEQFFGPGTRLTVL.

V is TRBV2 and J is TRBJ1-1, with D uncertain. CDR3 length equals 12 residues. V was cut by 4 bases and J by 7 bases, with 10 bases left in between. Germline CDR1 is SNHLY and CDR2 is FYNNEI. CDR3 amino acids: CASSVGRFEAFF. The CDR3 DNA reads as TGTGCCAGCAGTGTTGGCAGGTTTGAAGCTTTCTTT.

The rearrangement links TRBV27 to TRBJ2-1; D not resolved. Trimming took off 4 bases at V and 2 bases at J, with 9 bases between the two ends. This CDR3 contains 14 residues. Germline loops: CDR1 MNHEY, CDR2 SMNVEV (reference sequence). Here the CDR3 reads CASSSSSAYNEQFF. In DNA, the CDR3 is TGTGCCAGCAGTTCCTCCTCTGCCTACAATGAGCAGTTCTTC.

CDR3 coding DNA: TGCGCCAGCAGCTGGGGGACAGCCAGAGATACGCAGTATTTT. This codes for CASSWGTARDTQYF. V gene TRBV5-1 combines with J gene TRBJ2-3, with TRBD1 identical over 7 bases. The CDR3 has 14 amino acids. Germline loops: CDR1 SGHRS, CDR2 YFSETQ. V was pared by 3 bases and J by 5 bases, with 6 bases of the junction left unmatched.

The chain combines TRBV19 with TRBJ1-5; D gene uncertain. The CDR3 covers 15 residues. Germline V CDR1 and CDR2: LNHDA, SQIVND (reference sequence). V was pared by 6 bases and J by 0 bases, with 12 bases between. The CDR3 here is CASSQRQFSNQPQHF. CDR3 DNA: TGTGCCAGTAGCCAGAGGCAGTTTAGCAATCAGCCCCAGCATTTT.

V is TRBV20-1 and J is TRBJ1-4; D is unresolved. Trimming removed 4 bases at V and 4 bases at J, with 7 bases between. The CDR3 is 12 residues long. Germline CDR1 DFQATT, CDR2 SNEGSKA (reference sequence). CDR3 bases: TGCAGTGCTACCGACGGTAATGAAAAACTGTTTTTT. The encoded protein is CSATDGNEKLFF.

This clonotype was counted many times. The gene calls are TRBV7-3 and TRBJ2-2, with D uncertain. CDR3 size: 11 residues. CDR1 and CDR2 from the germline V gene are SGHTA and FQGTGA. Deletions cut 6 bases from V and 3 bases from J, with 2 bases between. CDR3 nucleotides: TGTGCCAGCAGGGACACCGGGGAGCTGTTTTTT. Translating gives CASRDTGELFF.

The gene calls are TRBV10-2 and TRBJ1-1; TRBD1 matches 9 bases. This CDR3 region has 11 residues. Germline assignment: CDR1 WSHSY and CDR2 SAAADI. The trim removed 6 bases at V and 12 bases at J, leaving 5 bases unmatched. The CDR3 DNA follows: TGCGCCAGCAGCGGTGGGACAGGGTCTTTCTTT. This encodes CASSGGTGSFF.

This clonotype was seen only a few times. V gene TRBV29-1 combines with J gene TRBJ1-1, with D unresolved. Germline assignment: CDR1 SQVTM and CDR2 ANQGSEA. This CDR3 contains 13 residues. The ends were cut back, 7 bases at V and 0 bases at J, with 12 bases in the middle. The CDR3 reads CSAERRLNTEAFF. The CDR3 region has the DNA TGCAGCGCCGAACGGCGCCTGAACACTGAAGCTTTCTTT. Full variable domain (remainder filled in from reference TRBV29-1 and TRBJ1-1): SAVISQKPSRDICQRGTSLTIQCQVDSQVTMMFWYRQQPGQSLTLIATANQGSEATYESGFVIDKFPISRPNLTFSTLTVSNMSPEDSSIYLCSAERRLNTEAFFGQGTRLTVV.

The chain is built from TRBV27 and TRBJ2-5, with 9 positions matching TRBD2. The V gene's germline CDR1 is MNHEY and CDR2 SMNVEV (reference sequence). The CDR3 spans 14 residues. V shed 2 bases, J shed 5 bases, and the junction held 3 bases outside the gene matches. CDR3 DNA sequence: TGTGCCAGCAGTTTACCTAGCGGGGCGGAGACCCAGTACTTC. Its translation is CASSLPSGAETQYF.

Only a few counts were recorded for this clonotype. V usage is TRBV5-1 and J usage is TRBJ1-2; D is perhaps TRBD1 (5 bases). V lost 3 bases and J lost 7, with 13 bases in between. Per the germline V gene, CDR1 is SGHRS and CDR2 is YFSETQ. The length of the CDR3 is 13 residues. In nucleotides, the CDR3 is TGCGCCAGCAGCTGGGACGCCCGTAGTGGCTACACCTTC. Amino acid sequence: CASSWDARSGYTF.

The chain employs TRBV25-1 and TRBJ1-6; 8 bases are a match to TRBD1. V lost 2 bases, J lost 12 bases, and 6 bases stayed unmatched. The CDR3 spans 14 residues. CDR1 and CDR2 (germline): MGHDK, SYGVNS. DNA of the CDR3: TGTGCCAGCAGTGAACGAAGGACAGGGCAACCCCTCCACTTT. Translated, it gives CASSERRTGQPLHF.

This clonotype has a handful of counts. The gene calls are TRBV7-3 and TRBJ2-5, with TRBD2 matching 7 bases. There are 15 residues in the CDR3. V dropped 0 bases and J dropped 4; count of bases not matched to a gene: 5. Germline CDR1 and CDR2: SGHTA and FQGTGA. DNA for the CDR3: TGTGCCAGCAGCTTAACGATTGGCGGGGGAGAGACCCAGTACTTC. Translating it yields CASSLTIGGGETQYF. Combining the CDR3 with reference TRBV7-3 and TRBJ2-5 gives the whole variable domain GAGVSQTPSNKVTEKGKYVELRCDPISGHTALYWYRQSLGQGPEFLIYFQGTGAADDSGLPNDRFFAVRPEGSVSTLKIQRTERGDSAVYLCASSLTIGGGETQYFGPGTRLLVL.

The CDR3: CASSLNALLTYGYTF. Here the CDR3 DNA reads TGTGCCAGCAGTTTGAACGCCCTGCTCACCTATGGCTACACCTTC. The V call is TRBV6-2 or TRBV6-3, the J call TRBJ1-2; D gene uncertain. The CDR3 runs to 15 residues. Per the germline V gene, CDR1 is MNHEY and CDR2 is SVGEGT. Deletions cut 4 bases from V and 4 bases from J, with 16 bases between.

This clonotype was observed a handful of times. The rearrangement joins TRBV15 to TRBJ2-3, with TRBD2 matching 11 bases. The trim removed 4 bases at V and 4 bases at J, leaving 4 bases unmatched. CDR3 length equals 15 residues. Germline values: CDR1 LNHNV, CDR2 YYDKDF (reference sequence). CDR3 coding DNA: TGTGCCACCAGCAATCTAGCGGGAGGCGCAGATACGCAGTATTTT. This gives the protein CATSNLAGGADTQYF.

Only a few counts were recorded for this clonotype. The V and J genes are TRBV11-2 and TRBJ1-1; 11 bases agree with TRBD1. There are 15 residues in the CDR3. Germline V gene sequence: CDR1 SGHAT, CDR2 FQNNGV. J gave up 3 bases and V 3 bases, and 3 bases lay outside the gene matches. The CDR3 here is CASSFGTGGDTEAFF. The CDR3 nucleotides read TGTGCCAGCAGCTTCGGGACAGGGGGGGACACTGAAGCTTTCTTT.

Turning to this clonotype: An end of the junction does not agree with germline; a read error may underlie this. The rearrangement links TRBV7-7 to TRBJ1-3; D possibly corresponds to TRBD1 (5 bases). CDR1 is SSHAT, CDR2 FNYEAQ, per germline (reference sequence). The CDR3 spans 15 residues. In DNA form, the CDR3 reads TGTGCTAGCAGCTCGGGGCCTCACTCTGGAAACACCATATATTTT. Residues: CASSSGPHSGNTIYF.

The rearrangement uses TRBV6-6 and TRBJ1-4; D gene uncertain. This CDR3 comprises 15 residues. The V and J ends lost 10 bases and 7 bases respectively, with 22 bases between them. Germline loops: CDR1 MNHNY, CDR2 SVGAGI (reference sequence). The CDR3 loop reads CATTRSGAPTEKLFF. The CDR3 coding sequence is TGTGCCACCACCCGATCAGGTGCCCCAACTGAAAAACTGTTTTTT.

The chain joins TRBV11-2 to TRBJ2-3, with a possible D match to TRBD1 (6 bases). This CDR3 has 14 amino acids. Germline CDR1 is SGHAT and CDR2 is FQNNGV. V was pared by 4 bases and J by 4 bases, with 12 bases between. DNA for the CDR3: TGTGCCAGCAGCTCGGACAGATCCCCAGATACGCAGTATTTT. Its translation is CASSSDRSPDTQYF.

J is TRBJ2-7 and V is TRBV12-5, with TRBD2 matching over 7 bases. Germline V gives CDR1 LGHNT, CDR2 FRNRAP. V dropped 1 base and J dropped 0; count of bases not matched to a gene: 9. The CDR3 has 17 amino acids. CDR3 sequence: CASGLEGRGFISYEQYF. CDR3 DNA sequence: TGTGCTAGTGGTTTGGAAGGGCGGGGGTTCATCTCCTACGAGCAGTACTTC.

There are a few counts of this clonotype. Here the CDR3 DNA reads TGTGCCAGCAGTTTCTACACAGGGAATAGCAATCAGCCCCAGCATTTT. This gives the protein CASSFYTGNSNQPQHF. The V call is TRBV6-2 or TRBV6-3, the J call TRBJ1-5, with D possibly matching TRBD1 (6 bases). Deletions cut 4 bases from V and 0 bases from J, with 13 bases between. The CDR3 is 16 amino acids. CDR1 and CDR2 from the germline V gene are MNHEY and SVGEGT.

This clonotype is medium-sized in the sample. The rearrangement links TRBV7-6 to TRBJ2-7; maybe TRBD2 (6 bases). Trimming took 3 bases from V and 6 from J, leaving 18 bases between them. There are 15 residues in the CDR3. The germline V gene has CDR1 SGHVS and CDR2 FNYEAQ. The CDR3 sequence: CASSFAPGVVGEQYF. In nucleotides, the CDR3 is TGTGCCAGCAGCTTTGCCCCGGGAGTGGTGGGCGAGCAGTACTTC. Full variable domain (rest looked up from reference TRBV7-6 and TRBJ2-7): GAGVSQSPRYKVTKRGQDVALRCDPISGHVSLYWYRQALGQGPEFLTYFNYEAQQDKSGLPNDRFSAERPEGSISTLTIQRTEQRDSAMYRCASSFAPGVVGEQYFGPGTRLTVT.

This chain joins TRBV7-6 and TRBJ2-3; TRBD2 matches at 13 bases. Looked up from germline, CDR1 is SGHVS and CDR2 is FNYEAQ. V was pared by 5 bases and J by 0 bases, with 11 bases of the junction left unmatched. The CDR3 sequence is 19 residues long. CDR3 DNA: TGTGCCAGCAGCGCCCAAGTGGGGACTAGCGGGGTTAGCACAGATACGCAGTATTTT. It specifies CASSAQVGTSGVSTDTQYF.

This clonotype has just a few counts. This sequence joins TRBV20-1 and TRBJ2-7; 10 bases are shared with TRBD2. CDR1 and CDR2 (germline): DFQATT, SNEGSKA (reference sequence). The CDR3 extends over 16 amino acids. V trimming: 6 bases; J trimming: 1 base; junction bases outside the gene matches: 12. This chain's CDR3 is CSARTSGLKSSYEQYF. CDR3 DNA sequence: TGCAGTGCCCGGACTAGCGGCTTAAAAAGTTCCTACGAGCAGTACTTC.

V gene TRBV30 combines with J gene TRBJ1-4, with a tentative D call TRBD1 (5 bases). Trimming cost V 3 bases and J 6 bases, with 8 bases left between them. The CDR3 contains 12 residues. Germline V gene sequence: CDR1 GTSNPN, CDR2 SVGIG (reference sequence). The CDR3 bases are TGTGCCTGGAGCAGCAGGGATGAAAAACTGTTTTTT. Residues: CAWSSRDEKLFF.

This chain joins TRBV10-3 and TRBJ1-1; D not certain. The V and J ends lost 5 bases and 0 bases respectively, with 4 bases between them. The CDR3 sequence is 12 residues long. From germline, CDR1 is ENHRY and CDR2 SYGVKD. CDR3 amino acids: CAISQMNTEAFF. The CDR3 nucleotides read TGTGCCATCAGTCAGATGAACACTGAAGCTTTCTTT.